This T cell receptor (beta chain) was captured in a study of CD8+CD57+ T cells in acquired aplastic anemia. All patients picked for sequencing had shown, by flow cytometry, an expansion of CD8+CD57+ cells. The V end was cut by 8 bases, the J end by 1 base, with 15 bases between. This CDR3 has 15 amino acids. This clonotype was picked up many times. The template used for profiling TCR beta VDJ and CDR3 was genomic DNA. TCRdb re-analysed the reads in MiXCR, keeping a single row per CDR3 protein. Here the sample spans more than 150,000 distinct CDR3 sequences, around 50% being singletons. The receptor was derived from a human donor with aplastic anemia. V gene TRBV12-3 or TRBV12-4 combines with J gene TRBJ1-5; D is unresolved. Source material: sorted CD4+, CD8+, or CD8+CD57+ T cells (not recorded which) from PBMCs. CDR3 amino acids: CASGLGEGSNQPQHF. The CDR3 bases are TGTGCCAGCGGCCTCGGGGAGGGAAGCAATCAGCCCCAGCATTTT.